These T cell receptor beta chains were read from a single sample in a study of blood T cell repertoires in COVID-19. Libraries were prepared by immunoSEQ multiplex PCR; TCRdb keeps only in-frame clonotypes and omits some of them. Here the sample spans approximately 450,000 clones, roughly 90% being singletons. The sequenced sample consisted of peripheral blood. These receptors originate from a woman in her thirties with acute or convalescent COVID-19. Each CDR3 is given with its conserved first and last residue. A D gene is named only where the DNA matches it firmly. A row's size may be missing; if present it is once, few, many or a size class.

D gene	V gene	clone size	J gene	CDR3 DNA	CDR3 protein
NA	TRBV28	NA	TRBJ2-1	TGTGCCAGCAGTTTATTGACACCTGGTAATGAGCAGTTCTTC	CASSLLTPGNEQFF
TRBD2	TRBV7-8	NA	TRBJ2-2	TGTGCCAGCAGCCCCCCCTCGGGGGGGCTTCTTGGCGGGGAGCTGTTTTTT	CASSPPSGGLLGGELFF
TRBD2	TRBV3-1/TRBV3-2	NA	TRBJ2-7	TGTGCCAGCAGCCAAGGGGGAGGGGCTTCCTACGAGCAGTACTTC	CASSQGGGASYEQYF
NA	TRBV21-1	few	TRBJ2-2	TGTGCCAGCAGCAAAGCTTGCCCCAGGGGCACCGGGGAGCTGTTTTTT	CASSKACPRGTGELFF
NA	TRBV3-1/TRBV3-2	NA	TRBJ2-7	TGTGCCAGCAGCCAAGCGTACGAGCAGTACTTC	CASSQAYEQYF
TRBD2	TRBV10-2	once	TRBJ2-3	TGCGCCAGCAGCCGACTAGCGTCCACAGATACGCAGTATTTT	CASSRLASTDTQYF
TRBD1	TRBV7-9	NA	TRBJ2-1	TGTGCCAGCAGCCCGGGACAGTCCTACAATGAGCAGTTCTTC	CASSPGQSYNEQFF
TRBD1	TRBV19	NA	TRBJ2-1	TGTGCCAGCCGCAGACAGGGTCTTAATCGGGCCAATGAGCAGTTCTTC	CASRRQGLNRANEQFF
TRBD2	TRBV28	NA	TRBJ2-2	TGTGCCAGCAGTTTCGGGGGGGCGAACACCGGGGAGCTGTTTTTT	CASSFGGANTGELFF
NA	TRBV27	NA	TRBJ1-5	TGTGCCAGCAGCTCAAGGGGCAGTGGAGTCCCTAGGCCCCAGCATTTT	CASSSRGSGVPRPQHF
NA	TRBV6-1	NA	TRBJ1-6	TGTGCCAGCAGTTTAGGCGGCTCCTATAATTCACCCCTCCACTTT	CASSLGGSYNSPLHF
TRBD1	TRBV5-5	NA	TRBJ1-6	TGTGCCAGCAGCCCACGAACACGTACAGGGGGCGGAGGACCCCTCCACTTT	CASSPRTRTGGGGPLHF
NA	TRBV4-1	NA	TRBJ2-7	TGCGCCAGCAGCCAAACGACAGGTCCCTACGAGCAGTACTTC	CASSQTTGPYEQYF
TRBD1	TRBV19	once	TRBJ2-6	TGTGCCAGTAAGACAGGGGTATGGGCTGGGGGCGGCCCTGGGGCCAACGTCCTGACTTTC	CASKTGVWAGGGPGANVLTF
NA	TRBV29-1	NA	TRBJ2-3	TGCAGCGTTGAACCCCCGGGACTCACAGATACGCAGTATTTT	CSVEPPGLTDTQYF
TRBD1	TRBV7-8	NA	TRBJ2-7	TGTGCCAGCAGCTTAGTAGGGACAGGGCAACACCAGTACTTC	CASSLVGTGQHQYF
TRBD2	TRBV9	NA	TRBJ2-3	TGTGCCAGCAGCCCCCGGGAGCGGGGGGGCTCAGATACGCAGTATTTT	CASSPRERGGSDTQYF